One and the same sample provided the 6 T cell receptor beta chains below, sequenced in a study of low-dose radiotherapy and immunotherapy resistance in tumors. TRAV- and TRBV-specific primers were used for first-strand cDNA, which covered alpha and beta chains. PCR amplification of the TCRs was performed with Phusion for 20 PCR cycles, and it relied on a constant-region primer together with a V-primer adapter. TCRdb ran MiXCR on the reads and lists one entry per CDR3 protein. The sample lists about 89,000 distinct CDR3 sequences; just under 9.5% were seen once. Time point meaning: before trial treatment. The material was PBMCs, obtained before treatment. The source of these receptors is a male donor with prostate cancer.

The rearrangement links TRBV27 to TRBJ1-5; 10 nucleotides match TRBD1. The CDR3 consists of 13 residues. J gave up 6 bases and V 6 bases, and 2 bases lay outside the gene matches. Germline-derived CDR1 and CDR2 are MNHEY and SMNVEV (reference sequence). The CDR3 DNA is TGTGCCAGCAGAGGACAGGGGGTTCAGCCCCAGCATTTT. Its protein is CASRGQGVQPQHF.

The table lists this clonotype with many counts. As DNA, the CDR3 is TGTGCCAGCAGCGCCTCGGAGGGCTATGGCTACACCTTC. It yields the protein CASSASEGYGYTF. The chain has TRBV2 and TRBJ1-2; no reliable D call. The V end was cut by 6 bases, the J end by 4 bases, with 12 bases between. Per the germline V gene, CDR1 is SNHLY and CDR2 is FYNNEI. This CDR3 spans 13 amino acids.

This clonotype was counted many times. The chain couples TRBV5-5 to TRBJ2-2; TRBD1 might be the D (5 bases). Germline lookup yields CDR1 SGHKS and CDR2 YYEKEE (reference sequence). The CDR3 sequence is 15 residues long. V was shortened by 2 bases and J by 2 bases, with 10 bases between the two germline ends. The CDR3 bases are TGTGCCAGCAGCTTTTCTGGGGCTAACACCGGGGAGCTGTTTTTT. Translated, it gives CASSFSGANTGELFF.

The V and J genes are TRBV20-1 and TRBJ2-5, with 7 bases that match TRBD2. J lost 11 bases, V lost 1 base, and 13 bases had no gene match. The CDR3 has 14 amino acids. Germline loops: CDR1 DFQATT, CDR2 SNEGSKA (reference sequence). CDR3 nucleotide sequence: TGCAGTGCTAGAGGTCTAGCGGTGGGCAATGAGCAGTACTTC. It encodes CSARGLAVGNEQYF.

This clonotype was found many times. The chain uses TRBV30 and TRBJ1-5; D call uncertain. This CDR3 comprises 13 residues. The ends were cut back, 2 bases at V and 4 bases at J, with 9 bases in the middle. The germline CDR1 and CDR2 sequences are GTSNPN and SVGIG (reference sequence). The CDR3: CAWSPQPNQPQHF. In DNA, the CDR3 is TGTGCCTGGAGTCCCCAGCCTAATCAGCCCCAGCATTTT.

This clonotype showed up many times. This chain joins TRBV7-2 and TRBJ2-7, with D possibly called TRBD1 or TRBD2 (5 bases each). Germline CDR1 SGHTA, CDR2 FQGNSA. The V end lost 2 bases, the J end lost 0 bases, and 14 bases lay between the germline ends. The length of the CDR3 is 16 residues. The CDR3 sequence is CASSLTGTSPSYEQYF. The CDR3 coding sequence is TGTGCCAGCAGCTTAACCGGGACCAGCCCCTCCTACGAGCAGTACTTC.